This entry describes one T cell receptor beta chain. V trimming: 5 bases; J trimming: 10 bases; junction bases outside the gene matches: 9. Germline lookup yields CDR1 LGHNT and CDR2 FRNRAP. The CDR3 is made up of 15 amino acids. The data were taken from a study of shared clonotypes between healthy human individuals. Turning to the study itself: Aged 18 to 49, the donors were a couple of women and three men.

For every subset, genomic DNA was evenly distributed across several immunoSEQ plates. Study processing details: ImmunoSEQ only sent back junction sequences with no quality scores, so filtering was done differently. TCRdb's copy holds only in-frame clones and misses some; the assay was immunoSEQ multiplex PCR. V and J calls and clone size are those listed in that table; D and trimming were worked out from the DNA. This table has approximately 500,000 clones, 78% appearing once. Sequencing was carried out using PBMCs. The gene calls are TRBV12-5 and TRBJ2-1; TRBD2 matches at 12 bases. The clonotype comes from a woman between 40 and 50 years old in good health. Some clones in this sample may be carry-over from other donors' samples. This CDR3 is CASGLWTSGTGEQFF. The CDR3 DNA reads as TGTGCTAGTGGTCTATGGACTAGCGGGACTGGGGAGCAGTTCTTC.